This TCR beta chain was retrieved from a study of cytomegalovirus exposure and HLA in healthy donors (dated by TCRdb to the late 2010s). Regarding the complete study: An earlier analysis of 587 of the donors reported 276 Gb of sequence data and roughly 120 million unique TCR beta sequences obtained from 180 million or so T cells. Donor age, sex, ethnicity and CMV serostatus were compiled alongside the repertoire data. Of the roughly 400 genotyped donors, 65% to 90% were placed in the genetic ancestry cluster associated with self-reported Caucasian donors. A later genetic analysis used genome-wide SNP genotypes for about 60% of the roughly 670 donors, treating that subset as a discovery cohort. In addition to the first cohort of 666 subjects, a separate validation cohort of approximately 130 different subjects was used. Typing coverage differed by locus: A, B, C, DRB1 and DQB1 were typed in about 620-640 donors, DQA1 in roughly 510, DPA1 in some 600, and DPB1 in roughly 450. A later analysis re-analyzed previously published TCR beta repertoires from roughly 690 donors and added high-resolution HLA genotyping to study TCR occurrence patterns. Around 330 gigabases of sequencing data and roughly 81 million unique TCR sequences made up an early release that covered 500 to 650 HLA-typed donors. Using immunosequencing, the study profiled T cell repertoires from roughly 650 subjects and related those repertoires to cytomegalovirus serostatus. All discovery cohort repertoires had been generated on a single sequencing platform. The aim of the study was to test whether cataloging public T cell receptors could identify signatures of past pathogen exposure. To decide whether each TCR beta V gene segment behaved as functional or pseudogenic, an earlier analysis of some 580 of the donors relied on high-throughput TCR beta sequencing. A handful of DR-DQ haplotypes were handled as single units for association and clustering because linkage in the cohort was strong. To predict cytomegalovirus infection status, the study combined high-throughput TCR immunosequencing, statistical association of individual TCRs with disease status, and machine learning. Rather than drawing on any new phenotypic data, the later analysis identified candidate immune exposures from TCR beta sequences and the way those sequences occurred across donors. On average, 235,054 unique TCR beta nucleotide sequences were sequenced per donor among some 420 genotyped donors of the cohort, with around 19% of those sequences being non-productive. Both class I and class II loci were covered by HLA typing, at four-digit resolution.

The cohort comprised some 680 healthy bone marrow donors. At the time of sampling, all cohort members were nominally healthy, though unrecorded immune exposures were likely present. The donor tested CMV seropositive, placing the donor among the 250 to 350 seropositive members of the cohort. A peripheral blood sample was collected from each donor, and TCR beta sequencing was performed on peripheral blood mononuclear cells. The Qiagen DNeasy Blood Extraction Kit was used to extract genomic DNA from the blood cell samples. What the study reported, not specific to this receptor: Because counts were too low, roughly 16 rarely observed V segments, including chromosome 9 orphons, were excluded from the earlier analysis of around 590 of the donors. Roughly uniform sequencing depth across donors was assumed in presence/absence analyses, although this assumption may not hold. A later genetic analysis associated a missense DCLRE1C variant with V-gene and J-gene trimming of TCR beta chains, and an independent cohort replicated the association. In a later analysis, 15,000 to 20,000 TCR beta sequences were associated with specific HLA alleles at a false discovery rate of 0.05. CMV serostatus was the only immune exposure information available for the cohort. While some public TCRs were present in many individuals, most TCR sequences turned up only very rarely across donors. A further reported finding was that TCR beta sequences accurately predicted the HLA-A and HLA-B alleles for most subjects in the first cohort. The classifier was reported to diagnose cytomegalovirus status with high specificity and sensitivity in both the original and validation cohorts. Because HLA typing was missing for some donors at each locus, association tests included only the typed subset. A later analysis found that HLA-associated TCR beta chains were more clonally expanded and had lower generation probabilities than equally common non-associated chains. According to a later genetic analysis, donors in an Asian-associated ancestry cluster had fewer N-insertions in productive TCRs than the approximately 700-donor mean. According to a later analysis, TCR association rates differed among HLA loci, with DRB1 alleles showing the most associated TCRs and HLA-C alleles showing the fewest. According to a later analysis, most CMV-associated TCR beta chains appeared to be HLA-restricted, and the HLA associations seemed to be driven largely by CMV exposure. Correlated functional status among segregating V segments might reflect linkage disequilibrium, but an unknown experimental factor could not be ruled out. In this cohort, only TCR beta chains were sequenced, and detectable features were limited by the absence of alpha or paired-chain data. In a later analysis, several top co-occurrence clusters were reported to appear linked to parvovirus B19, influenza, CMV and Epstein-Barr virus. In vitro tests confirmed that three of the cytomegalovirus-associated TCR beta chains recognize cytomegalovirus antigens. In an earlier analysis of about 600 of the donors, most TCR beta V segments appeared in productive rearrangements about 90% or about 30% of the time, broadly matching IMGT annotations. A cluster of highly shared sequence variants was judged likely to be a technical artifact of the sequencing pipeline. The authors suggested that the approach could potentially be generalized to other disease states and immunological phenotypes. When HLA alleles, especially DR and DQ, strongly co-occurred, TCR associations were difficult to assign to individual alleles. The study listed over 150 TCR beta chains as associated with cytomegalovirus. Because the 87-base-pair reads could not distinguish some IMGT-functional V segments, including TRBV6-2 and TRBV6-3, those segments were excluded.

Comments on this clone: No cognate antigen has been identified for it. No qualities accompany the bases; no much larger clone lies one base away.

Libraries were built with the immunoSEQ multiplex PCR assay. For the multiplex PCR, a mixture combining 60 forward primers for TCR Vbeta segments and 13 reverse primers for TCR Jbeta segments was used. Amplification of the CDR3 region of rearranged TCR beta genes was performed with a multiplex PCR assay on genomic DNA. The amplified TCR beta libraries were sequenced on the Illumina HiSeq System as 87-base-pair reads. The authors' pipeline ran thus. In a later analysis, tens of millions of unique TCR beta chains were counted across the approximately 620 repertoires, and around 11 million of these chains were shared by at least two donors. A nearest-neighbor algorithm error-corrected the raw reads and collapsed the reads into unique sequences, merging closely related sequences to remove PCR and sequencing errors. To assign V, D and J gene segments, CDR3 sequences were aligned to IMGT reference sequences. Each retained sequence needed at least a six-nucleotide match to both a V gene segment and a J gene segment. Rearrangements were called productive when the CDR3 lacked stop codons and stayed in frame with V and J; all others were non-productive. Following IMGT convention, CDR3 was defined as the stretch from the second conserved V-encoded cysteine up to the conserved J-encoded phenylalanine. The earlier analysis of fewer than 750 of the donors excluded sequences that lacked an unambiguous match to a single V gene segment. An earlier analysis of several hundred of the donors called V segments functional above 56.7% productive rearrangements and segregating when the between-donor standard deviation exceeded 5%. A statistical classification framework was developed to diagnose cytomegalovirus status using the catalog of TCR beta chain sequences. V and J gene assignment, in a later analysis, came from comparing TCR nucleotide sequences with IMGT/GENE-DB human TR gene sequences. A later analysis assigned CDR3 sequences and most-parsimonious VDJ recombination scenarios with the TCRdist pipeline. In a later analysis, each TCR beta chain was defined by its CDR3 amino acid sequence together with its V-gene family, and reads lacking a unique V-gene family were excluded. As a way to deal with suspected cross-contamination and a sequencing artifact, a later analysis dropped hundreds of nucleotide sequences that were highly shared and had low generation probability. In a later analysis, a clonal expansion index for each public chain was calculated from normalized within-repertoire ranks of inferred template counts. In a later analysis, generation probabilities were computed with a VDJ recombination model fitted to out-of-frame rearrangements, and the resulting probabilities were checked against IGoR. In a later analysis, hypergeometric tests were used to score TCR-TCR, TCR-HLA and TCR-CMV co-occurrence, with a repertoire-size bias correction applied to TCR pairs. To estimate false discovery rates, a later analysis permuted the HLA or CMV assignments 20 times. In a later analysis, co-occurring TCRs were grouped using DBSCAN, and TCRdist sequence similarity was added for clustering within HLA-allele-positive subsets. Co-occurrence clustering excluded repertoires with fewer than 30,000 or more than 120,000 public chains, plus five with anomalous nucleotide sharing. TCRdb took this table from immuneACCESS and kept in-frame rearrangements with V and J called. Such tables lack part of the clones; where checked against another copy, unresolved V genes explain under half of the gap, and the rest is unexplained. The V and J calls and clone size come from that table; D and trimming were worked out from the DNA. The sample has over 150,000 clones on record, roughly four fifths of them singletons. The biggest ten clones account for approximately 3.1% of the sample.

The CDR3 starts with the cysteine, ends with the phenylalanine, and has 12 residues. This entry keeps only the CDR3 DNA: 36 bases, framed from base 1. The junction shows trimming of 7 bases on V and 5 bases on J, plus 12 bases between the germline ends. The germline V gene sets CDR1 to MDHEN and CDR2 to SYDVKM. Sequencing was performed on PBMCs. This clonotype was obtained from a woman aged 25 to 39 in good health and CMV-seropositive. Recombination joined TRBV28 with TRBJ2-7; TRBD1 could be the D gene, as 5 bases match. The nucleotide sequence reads TGTGCCAGCAACAGGAACAGAGACGAGCAGTACTTC. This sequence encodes CASNRNRDEQYF.